One TCR beta chain is described in this entry. TCRdb reprocessed the PCR reads with MiXCR, giving one entry per CDR3 protein. This sample yields approximately 19,000 distinct CDR3 sequences, of which 40% to 45% are seen a single time; approximately 33% belongs to the top ten. The CDR3 is 14 residues long. CDR1 is SGHVT, CDR2 SQSDAQ, per germline. These data originate in a study of tumor-infiltrating lymphocytes in oesophageal squamous cell carcinoma. The V gene is TRBV7-4, the J gene TRBJ2-5; TRBD1 agrees at 7 bases. TRBJ1-2 matches the DNA end more closely, so the J call is doubtful. The sample consisted of normal esophageal tissue next to the tumor. The source of this sequence is a female donor with esophageal squamous cell carcinoma. CDR3 residues: CASSISGTAYGYTF. The CDR3 DNA reads TGTGCCAGCAGCATATCCGGGACAGCATATGGCTACACCTTC.